The clone carrying this TCR beta chain was detected only a few times. Antigen specificity is unknown. This entry belongs to a study of post-analysis software for immune sequencing data. Libraries were made from TCR beta cDNA, and they carried unique molecular identifiers. MiXCR was run by TCRdb on the PCR reads, yielding one entry per CDR3 protein. The data contain roughly 160,000 distinct CDR3 sequences, roughly 40% of them singletons. Study-level findings and limits: Samples prepared in the same batch strongly co-clustered by F measure. Roughly five TRBV segments were more frequent in patients than controls; TRBV5-6, TRBV5-1 and TRBV20-1 belonged to this group. The normalized Chao1 diversity of multiple sclerosis patients was significantly lower than that of controls.

Per the germline V gene, CDR1 is SEHNR and CDR2 is FQNEAQ (reference sequence). The CDR3 is made up of 16 amino acids. V lost 3 bases, J lost 10 bases, and 9 bases stayed unmatched. This chain joins TRBV7-9 and TRBJ1-6, with 10 bases that match TRBD1. This TCR was sampled from a girl aged 5-17 years with multiple sclerosis. Source: blood, taken after autologous hematopoietic stem cell transplantation. In DNA form, the CDR3 reads TGTGCCAGCAGCTTCGGCGGGGACAGGGGATGGTCACCCCTCCACTTT. Encoded protein: CASSFGGDRGWSPLHF. Full variable domain (missing parts from reference TRBV7-9 and TRBJ1-6): DTGVSQNPRHKITKRGQNVTFRCDPISEHNRLYWYRQTLGQGPEFLTYFQNEAQLEKSRLLSDRFSAERPKGSFSTLEIQRTEQGDSAMYLCASSFGGDRGWSPLHFGNGTRLTVT.